These 2 T cell receptor beta chains share one sample of origin, sequenced in a study of blood T cell repertoires in COVID-19. The protocol was immunoSEQ multiplex PCR, while the TCRdb copy is restricted to in-frame clones and leaves out a portion. Altogether some 200,000 clones are present, around 86% being singletons, with the ten largest covering 4.4%. Sequenced sample: peripheral blood. The receptor set was obtained from a man aged 45-65 years with acute or convalescent COVID-19.

This clone was recorded once. The chain is built from TRBV5-4 and TRBJ2-4, with unresolved D. The germline V gene encodes CDR1 SGHNT and CDR2 YYREEE (reference sequence). Deletions cut 0 bases from V and 0 bases from J, with 4 bases between. There are 14 residues in the CDR3. CDR3 in amino acids: CASSLGLAKNIQYF. The CDR3 DNA sequence: TGTGCCAGCAGCTTGGGGCTAGCCAAAAACATTCAGTACTTC.

The chain recombines TRBV19 with TRBJ1-5, with TRBD1 matching over 9 bases. CDR1 is LNHDA and CDR2 is SQIVND in the germline V gene (reference sequence). Trimming took 3 bases from V and 4 from J; bases not matched to a gene: 7. The CDR3 is made up of 16 amino acids. The CDR3 nucleotides read TGTGCCAGTAGTATTATTACAGGGGGCGGAAATCAGCCCCAGCATTTT. Translating gives CASSIITGGGNQPQHF.